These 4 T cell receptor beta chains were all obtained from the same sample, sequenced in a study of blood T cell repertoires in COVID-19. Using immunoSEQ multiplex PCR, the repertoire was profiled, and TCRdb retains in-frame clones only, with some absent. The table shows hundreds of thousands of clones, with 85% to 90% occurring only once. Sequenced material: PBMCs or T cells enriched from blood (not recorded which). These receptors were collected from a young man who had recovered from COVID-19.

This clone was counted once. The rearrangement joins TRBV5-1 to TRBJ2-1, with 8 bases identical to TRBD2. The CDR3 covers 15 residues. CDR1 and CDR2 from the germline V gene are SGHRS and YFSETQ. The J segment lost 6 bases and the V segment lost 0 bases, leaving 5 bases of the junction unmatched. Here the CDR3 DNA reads TGCGCCAGCAGCTTGGCCAACCTAGCGGGCAATGAGCAGTTCTTC. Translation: CASSLANLAGNEQFF. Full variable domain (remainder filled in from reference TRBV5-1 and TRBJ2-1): KAGVTQTPRYLIKTRGQQVTLSCSPISGHRSVSWYQQTPGQGLQFLFEYFSETQRNKGNFPGRFSGRQFSNSRSEMNVSTLELGDSALYLCASSLANLAGNEQFFGPGTRLTVL.

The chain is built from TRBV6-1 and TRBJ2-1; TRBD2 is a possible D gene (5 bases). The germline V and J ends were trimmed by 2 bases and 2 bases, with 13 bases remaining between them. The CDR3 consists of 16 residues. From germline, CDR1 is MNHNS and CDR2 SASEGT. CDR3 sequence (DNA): TGTGCCAGCAGTGAATCATTGAGGGAGCCCTACAATGAGCAGTTCTTC. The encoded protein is CASSESLREPYNEQFF.

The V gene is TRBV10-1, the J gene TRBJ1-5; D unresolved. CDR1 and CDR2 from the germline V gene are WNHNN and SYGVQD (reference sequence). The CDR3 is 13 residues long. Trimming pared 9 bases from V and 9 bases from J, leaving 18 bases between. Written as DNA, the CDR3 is TGCGCCAGTTCCGAGGACGGGAACGGGCCCCAGCATTTT. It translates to CASSEDGNGPQHF.

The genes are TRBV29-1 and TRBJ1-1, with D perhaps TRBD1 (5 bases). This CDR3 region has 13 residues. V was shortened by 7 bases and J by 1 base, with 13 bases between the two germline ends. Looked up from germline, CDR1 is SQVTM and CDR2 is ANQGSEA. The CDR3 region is CSASQDPNTEAFF. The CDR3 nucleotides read TGCAGCGCCTCACAGGACCCGAACACTGAAGCTTTCTTT.